This TCR beta chain was recorded in a study of blood T cell repertoires in COVID-19. Study-wide background: There were acute and convalescent COVID-19 samples, and they came from the United States, Italy and Spain. T cells, B-cell-depleted T cells, or PBMCs provided the cDNA or gDNA that served as material.

CDR1 and CDR2 (germline): LNHDA, SQIVND (reference sequence). The CDR3 runs to 16 residues. After removal of 3 bases from V and 7 bases from J, the junction contained 5 bases not matched to a gene. The Seattle patients joined while their infection was active and were tracked longitudinally afterward. Sequencing was performed with immunoSEQ multiplex PCR; in TCRdb, only in-frame clones are kept and a portion is missing. The sample consists of about 150,000 clones, over 75% of them appearing once. V is TRBV19 and J is TRBJ2-2; 13 nucleotides align to TRBD2. The sequence came from a woman aged 60 to 75 with COVID-19, enrolled during active disease. The sequenced material came from peripheral blood. For the CDR3, the DNA is TGTGCCAGTAGTATCGGACTAGCGGGGGTTAGCGGGGAGCTGTTTTTT. This codes for CASSIGLAGVSGELFF.